Listed here are 26 T cell receptor beta chains from one sample, sequenced in a study of cytomegalovirus exposure and HLA in healthy donors. It was with 60 Vbeta and 13 Jbeta primers that the PCR ran. Libraries were prepared by immunoSEQ multiplex PCR; TCRdb keeps only in-frame clonotypes and omits some of them. The top ten hold around 1.5% of the sample, which has some 190,000 clones, 70% to 80% seen once. The sequenced sample consisted of PBMCs. Source of these receptors: a young man in good health and CMV-seronegative.

V gene TRBV6-5 combines with J gene TRBJ2-1; 10 bases fit TRBD2. V gave up 6 bases and J gave up 15 bases; unmatched junction bases: 14. The CDR3 spans 14 residues. CDR1 and CDR2 from the germline V gene are MNHEY and SVGAGI. In nucleotides, the CDR3 is TGTGCCAGCAGATCCGGGACTAGCGCCCACAGTTGGTTCTTC. Its translation is CASRSGTSAHSWFF.

This chain links TRBV2 with TRBJ2-1; 11 positions agree with TRBD2. The germline V gene encodes CDR1 SNHLY and CDR2 FYNNEI. CDR3 length: 17 residues. With V trimmed by 8 bases and J by 4 bases, 13 bases remained unmatched. The CDR3 spells CASARPGLAEQYNEQFF. In DNA form, the CDR3 reads TGTGCCAGCGCTCGCCCGGGACTAGCGGAGCAGTACAATGAGCAGTTCTTC. The variable domain in full, with the rest retrieved from reference TRBV2 and TRBJ2-1, is EPEVTQTPSHQVTQMGQEVILRCVPISNHLYFYWYRQILGQKVEFLVSFYNNEISEKSEIFDDQFSVERPDGSNFTLKIRSTKLEDSAMYFCASARPGLAEQYNEQFFGPGTRLTVL.

CDR3 sequence: CASSKRELREQYF. CDR3 sequence (DNA): TGTGCCAGCTCTAAGCGGGAGTTACGCGAGCAGTACTTC. The rearrangement uses TRBV7-9 and TRBJ2-7, with 8 bases lining up with TRBD2. Germline assignment: CDR1 SEHNR and CDR2 FQNEAQ (reference sequence). V was pared by 8 bases and J by 6 bases, with 9 bases of the junction left unmatched. This CDR3 comprises 13 residues.

V usage is TRBV5-6 and J usage is TRBJ2-2; 7 bases align to TRBD2. V was pared by 3 bases and J by 5 bases, with 7 bases of the junction left unmatched. CDR3 size: 15 residues. The germline V gene has CDR1 SGHDT and CDR2 YYEEEE. This chain's CDR3 is CASSYGLVITGELFF. Written as DNA, the CDR3 is TGTGCCAGCAGCTACGGACTAGTCATAACCGGGGAGCTGTTTTTT.

The gene calls are TRBV6-1 and TRBJ2-2; 10 bases map to TRBD1. The J segment lost 6 bases and the V segment lost 5 bases, leaving 6 bases of the junction unmatched. The CDR3 contains 15 residues. Germline V gene lookup returns CDR1 MNHNS and CDR2 SASEGT. The CDR3 bases are TGTGCCAGCAGTCGGACAGGGGGTGTTCCCGGGGAGCTGTTTTTT. It encodes CASSRTGGVPGELFF.

This chain links TRBV5-6 with TRBJ2-7; no clear D gene. The CDR3 length is 14 residues. Per the germline V gene, CDR1 is SGHDT and CDR2 is YYEEEE. The V end lost 1 base, the J end lost 0 bases, and 8 bases lay between the germline ends. The CDR3 here is CASSLIGSSYEQYF. DNA for the CDR3: TGTGCCAGCAGCTTGATTGGCAGCTCCTACGAGCAGTACTTC.

The genes are TRBV6-1 and TRBJ1-3; D gene uncertain. V was pared by 7 bases and J by 0 bases, with 10 bases between. The CDR3 runs 14 residues. Germline values: CDR1 MNHNS, CDR2 SASEGT. As DNA, the CDR3 is TGTGCCAGCACCAAAGTGAGCTCTGGAAACACCATATATTTT. Translated, it gives CASTKVSSGNTIYF.

V and J are TRBV5-4 and TRBJ2-1; possible D gene TRBD2, 5 bases. The V end lost 4 bases, the J end lost 0 bases, and 17 bases lay between the germline ends. This CDR3 comprises 17 residues. Looked up from germline, CDR1 is SGHNT and CDR2 is YYREEE (reference sequence). CDR3: CASSRSLGASSYNEQFF. CDR3 in DNA: TGTGCCAGCAGCCGCTCCTTGGGAGCCAGCTCCTACAATGAGCAGTTCTTC. The full variable domain, with the rest looked up from reference TRBV5-4 and TRBJ2-1, is ETGVTQSPTHLIKTRGQQVTLRCSSQSGHNTVSWYQQALGQGPQFIFQYYREEENGRGNFPPRFSGLQFPNYSSELNVNALELDDSALYLCASSRSLGASSYNEQFFGPGTRLTVL.

The chain combines TRBV2 with TRBJ2-7; 10 bases fit TRBD2. V was clipped by 8 bases and J by 6 bases; unmatched bases: 7. CDR1 SNHLY and CDR2 FYNNEI come from the germline V gene. The CDR3 contains 13 residues. The CDR3 nucleotides read TGTGCCAGCTTTGCTAGCGGGAGAACCGAGCAGTACTTC. Its protein is CASFASGRTEQYF. Looking up the rest from reference TRBV2 and TRBJ2-7 gives the full variable domain: EPEVTQTPSHQVTQMGQEVILRCVPISNHLYFYWYRQILGQKVEFLVSFYNNEISEKSEIFDDQFSVERPDGSNFTLKIRSTKLEDSAMYFCASFASGRTEQYFGPGTRLTVT.

This chain uses TRBV29-1 with TRBJ1-3; D is uncertain. Germline V gives CDR1 SQVTM, CDR2 ANQGSEA. CDR3 length: 16 amino acids. V lost 1 base, J lost 0 bases, and 13 bases lay in between. The CDR3 sequence: CSVEVGPGISGNTIYF. The CDR3 DNA is TGCAGCGTTGAAGTTGGCCCCGGGATCTCTGGAAACACCATATATTTT.

This sequence joins TRBV5-6 and TRBJ2-1; D perhaps matches TRBD2 (5 bases). The germline V gene encodes CDR1 SGHDT and CDR2 YYEEEE. This CDR3 has 15 residues. Trimming pared 1 base from V and 5 bases from J, leaving 13 bases between. DNA of the CDR3: TGTGCCAGCAGCTTGAGTTTCGCGGAGGACAATGAGCAGTTCTTC. Protein product: CASSLSFAEDNEQFF.

This clone was observed a handful of times. V is TRBV27 and J is TRBJ2-3; tentative D call: TRBD2 (6 bases). V lost 8 bases, J lost 0 bases, and 18 bases lay in between. The CDR3 consists of 16 residues. Germline V lookup: CDR1 MNHEY, CDR2 SMNVEV (reference sequence). The CDR3 is CASHSHTSHSTDTQYF. The DNA for the CDR3 is TGTGCCAGCCATTCCCATACTAGCCATAGCACAGATACGCAGTATTTT.

V usage is TRBV10-3 and J usage is TRBJ1-2, with D maybe TRBD1 (6 bases). This CDR3 has 13 residues. From germline, CDR1 is ENHRY and CDR2 SYGVKD. Trimming cost V 4 bases and J 0 bases, with 6 bases left between them. CDR3 DNA sequence: TGTGCCATCAGTGGGACAGCTAACTATGGCTACACCTTC. The encoded protein is CAISGTANYGYTF.

V and J are TRBV4-3 and TRBJ1-3, with D possibly matching TRBD1 (6 bases). V lost 0 bases to trimming and J lost 1 base, with 10 bases between them. Germline CDR1 and CDR2: LGHNA and YSLEER. This CDR3 spans 16 amino acids. CDR3 nucleotides: TGCGCCAGCAGCCAAGATTCGGGACAATCTGGAAACACCATATATTTT. It translates to CASSQDSGQSGNTIYF.

Note on this clone: Relative to the germline gene, one junction end is altered; a read error may explain this. The chain recombines TRBV18 with TRBJ2-5, with TRBD1 identical over 8 bases. The end of the DNA is better explained by TRBJ2-7, so the J call may be wrong. This CDR3 region has 18 residues. CDR1 and CDR2 (germline): KGHSH, LQKENI. The CDR3 loop reads CASSSPKLGTGVFYEQYF. The CDR3 DNA reads as TGTGCCAGCTCATCACCAAAGCTGGGGACAGGAGTTTTCTACGAGCAGTACTTC.

The rearrangement uses TRBV19 and TRBJ1-5; D is undetermined. This CDR3 comprises 12 residues. The V end lost 8 bases, the J end lost 4 bases, and 9 bases lay between the germline ends. CDR1 and CDR2 from the germline V gene are LNHDA and SQIVND (reference sequence). The CDR3 spells CASASGNQPQHF. DNA for the CDR3: TGTGCCAGTGCATCGGGGAATCAGCCCCAGCATTTT.

Comments on this clone: Other DNA sequences of this sample code for an identical CDR3. The chain employs TRBV13 and TRBJ2-5; TRBD2 agrees at 7 bases. J lost 4 bases, V lost 0 bases, and 8 bases had no gene match. The CDR3 contains 16 residues. Germline CDR1 is PRHDT and CDR2 is FYEKMQ (reference sequence). The DNA for the CDR3 is TGTGCCAGCAGCTTAGGCGGCGGGAGCGGAGGAGAGACCCAGTACTTC. It is translated as CASSLGGGSGGETQYF.

CDR3 sequence: CASSQKNTGARYGYTF. In DNA, the CDR3 is TGCGCCAGCAGCCAAAAGAACACAGGGGCGAGATATGGCTACACCTTC. The chain links TRBV4-3 to TRBJ1-2, with 7 bases aligning to TRBD1. Germline V gives CDR1 LGHNA, CDR2 YSLEER. The CDR3 length is 16 residues. The V gene end was trimmed by 2 bases and the J gene end by 5 bases; junction bases not matched to a gene: 11.

The CDR3 nucleotides are TGTGCCTGGAGTACCTATACTAGCGTTAGGGAGACCCAGTACTTC. Residues: CAWSTYTSVRETQYF. This chain joins TRBV30 and TRBJ2-5, with 7 positions matching TRBD2. CDR3 length: 15 amino acids. V shed 2 bases and J 5 bases; nucleotides not matched to a gene: 11. Germline values: CDR1 GTSNPN, CDR2 SVGIG (reference sequence). The entire variable domain, with the rest obtained from reference TRBV30 and TRBJ2-5, is as follows: SQTIHQWPATLVQPVGSPLSLECTVEGTSNPNLYWYRQAAGRGLQLLFYSVGIGQISSEVPQNLSASRPQDRQFILSSKKLLLSDSGFYLCAWSTYTSVRETQYFGPGTRLLVL.

The rearrangement links TRBV25-1 to TRBJ2-3; 8 nucleotides match TRBD1. V lost 6 bases to trimming and J lost 2 bases; unmatched junction nucleotides: 10. This CDR3 is 16 amino acids long. Germline V gene data show CDR1 as MGHDK and CDR2 as SYGVNS. The chain's CDR3 is CASRVRGQGLTDTQYF. The CDR3 bases are TGTGCCAGCAGGGTTCGAGGACAGGGCCTCACAGATACGCAGTATTTT.

The rearrangement links TRBV9 to TRBJ1-4; no reliable D call. V lost 0 bases, J lost 4 bases, and 10 bases lay in between. This CDR3 spans 15 amino acids. Germline V CDR1 and CDR2: SGDLS, YYNGEE. The CDR3 DNA reads TGTGCCAGCAGCGTAGGAAAAGGGAGTAATGAAAAACTGTTTTTT. This gives the protein CASSVGKGSNEKLFF.

The chain has TRBV18 and TRBJ2-3; 7 nucleotides align to TRBD1. Germline V gene lookup returns CDR1 KGHSH and CDR2 LQKENI. The V segment lost 4 bases and the J segment 1 base; nucleotides outside the gene matches: 8. There are 16 residues in the CDR3. The CDR3 DNA reads as TGTGCCAGCTCACGACCACAGGGGCGGGGCACAGATACGCAGTATTTT. It specifies CASSRPQGRGTDTQYF.

There are a few counts of this clone. The J gene is TRBJ2-3, the V gene TRBV4-3; 12 bases map to TRBD2. Germline lookup yields CDR1 LGHNA and CDR2 YSLEER. CDR3 size: 16 residues. V lost 1 base to trimming and J lost 4 bases; unmatched junction nucleotides: 3. CDR3 sequence (DNA): TGCGCCAGCAGCCAAGTACTAGCGGGAGGCCCAGATACGCAGTATTTT. This sequence encodes CASSQVLAGGPDTQYF.

The sample holds one count of this clone. The chain has TRBV10-3 and TRBJ2-3; the match to TRBD2 covers 14 bases. Germline V lookup: CDR1 ENHRY, CDR2 SYGVKD. J gave up 3 bases and V 3 bases, and 8 bases lay outside the gene matches. The CDR3 has 18 residues. The CDR3 sequence: CAISEAVGTSGSTDTQYF. For the CDR3, the DNA is TGTGCCATCAGTGAAGCGGTCGGGACTAGCGGGAGTACAGATACGCAGTATTTT.

A few counts support this clone. The chain uses TRBV7-8 and TRBJ2-5, with 7 bases that match TRBD1. Germline V CDR1 and CDR2: SGHVS, FQNEAQ. CDR3 length: 16 residues. After removal of 5 bases from V and 1 base from J, the junction contained 10 bases not matched to a gene. CDR3 DNA sequence: TGTGCCAGCAGCAGAAAGTGGGGACAGACCCAAGAGACCCAGTACTTC. Translated: CASSRKWGQTQETQYF.

The J gene is TRBJ2-2, the V gene TRBV30; TRBD1 might be the D (6 bases). The length of the CDR3 is 15 residues. V gave up 0 bases and J gave up 5 bases, with 13 bases separating them. The germline V gene encodes CDR1 GTSNPN and CDR2 SVGIG (reference sequence). The CDR3 sequence: CAWSVRDMRTGELFF. DNA for the CDR3: TGTGCCTGGAGTGTCAGGGACATGAGGACCGGGGAGCTGTTTTTT.